This T cell receptor (beta chain) is drawn from a study of patients and donors after allogeneic stem cell transplantation. This clonotype was recorded a few times. TCRdb fed the RT-PCR reads into MiXCR, producing one record per CDR3 protein. This sample has tens of thousands of distinct CDR3 sequences; approximately 25% occur once, and the top ten carry around 27%. The germline V and J ends were trimmed by 6 bases and 3 bases, with 9 bases remaining between them. The germline V gene has CDR1 SNHLY and CDR2 FYNNEI. The CDR3 runs to 13 residues. V usage is TRBV2 and J usage is TRBJ1-5; D uncertain. The receptor was derived from a human donor who was either an allogeneic HSCT recipient or a stem cell or donor lymphocyte infusion donor (not recorded which). It is not recorded whose cells these are; they may come from a transplant donor. The specimen sequenced was blood, either unsorted or a sorted T cell fraction (not recorded which). Written as DNA, the CDR3 is TGTGCCAGCAGGGGCGGGGTCAATCAGCCCCAGCATTTT. Its protein product is CASRGGVNQPQHF.